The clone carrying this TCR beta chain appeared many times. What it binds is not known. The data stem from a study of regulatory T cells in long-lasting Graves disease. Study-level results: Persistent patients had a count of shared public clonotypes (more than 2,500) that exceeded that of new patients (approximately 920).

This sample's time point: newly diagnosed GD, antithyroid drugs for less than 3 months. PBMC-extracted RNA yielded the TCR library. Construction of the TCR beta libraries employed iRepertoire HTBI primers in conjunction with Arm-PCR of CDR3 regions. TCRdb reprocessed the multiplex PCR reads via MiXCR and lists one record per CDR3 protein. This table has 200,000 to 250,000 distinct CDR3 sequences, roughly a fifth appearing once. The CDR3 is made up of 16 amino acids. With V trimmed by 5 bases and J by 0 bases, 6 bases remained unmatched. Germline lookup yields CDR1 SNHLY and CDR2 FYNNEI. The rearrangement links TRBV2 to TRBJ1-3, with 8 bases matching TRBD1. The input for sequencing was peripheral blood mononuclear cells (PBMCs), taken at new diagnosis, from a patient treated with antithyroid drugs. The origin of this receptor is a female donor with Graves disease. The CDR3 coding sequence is TGTGCCAGCAGTACAGGGGGTAAGAGCTCTGGAAACACCATATATTTT. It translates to CASSTGGKSSGNTIYF.